A selection of T cell receptor beta chains follows, all from one sample in a study of glioma-infiltrating T cells after dendritic cell vaccination. The table came from immunoSEQ multiplex PCR; TCRdb's copy has only in-frame clones and leaves some out. The sample shows tens of thousands of clones, roughly 80% of them seen only once. Sequenced material: blood, taken after dendritic cell vaccination. These receptors came from a human donor with glioblastoma. Each CDR3 is given with its conserved first and last residue. D genes are given only for firm matches. Part of the rows lack a size; the others show once, few, many or a class for expanded clones.

TRBD2	TRBV30	TRBJ2-5	.	CAWSREDKKTQYF	TGTGCCTGGAGCCGGGAGGATAAAAAGACCCAGTACTTC
.	TRBV14	TRBJ1-6	.	CASSQRRGSSPLHF	TGTGCCAGCAGCCAAAGAAGAGGCTCCTCACCCCTCCACTTT
TRBD2	TRBV6-1	TRBJ2-7	.	CASRRTSGEPYEQYF	TGTGCCAGCAGAAGGACTAGCGGGGAGCCCTACGAGCAGTACTTC
TRBD2	TRBV7-6	TRBJ2-1	.	CASSLGLAGYNEQFF	TGTGCCAGCAGCTTAGGACTAGCGGGTTACAATGAGCAGTTCTTC
TRBD1	TRBV4-3	TRBJ1-2	.	CASSQTTGQDYGYTF	TGCGCCAGCAGCCAGACGACAGGGCAGGACTATGGCTACACCTTC
TRBD1	TRBV13	TRBJ2-1	medium-sized	CASSLGGQGPEQFF	TGTGCCAGCAGCTTAGGGGGACAGGGGCCTGAGCAGTTCTTC
.	TRBV7-8	TRBJ2-2	.	CASSLSQHSYTGELFF	TGTGCCAGCAGCTTAAGTCAGCATAGCTACACCGGGGAGCTGTTTTTT
.	TRBV29-1	TRBJ2-7	.	CSVAGHNYEQYF	TGCAGCGTTGCCGGACACAACTACGAGCAGTACTTC
.	TRBV7-2	TRBJ1-4	.	CASSLARSGNEKLFF	TGTGCCAGCAGCTTGGCGAGATCAGGGAATGAAAAACTGTTTTTT
.	TRBV6-1	TRBJ1-6	.	CASSAGPYNSPLHF	TGTGCCAGCAGCGCCGGTCCTTATAATTCACCCCTCCACTTT
.	TRBV19	TRBJ2-1	.	CASSAGGTRSYNEQFF	TGTGCCAGTAGTGCAGGGGGGACTAGAAGCTACAATGAGCAGTTCTTC
TRBD1	TRBV7-2	TRBJ1-2	.	CASSSGTGPFYGYTF	TGTGCCAGCAGCTCCGGGACAGGGCCTTTCTATGGCTACACCTTC
TRBD1	TRBV29-1	TRBJ1-6	.	CSAVEGTGATLLFNSPLHF	TGCAGCGCCGTGGAAGGGACAGGGGCCACCCTCCTTTTTAATTCACCCCTCCACTTT
TRBD1	TRBV10-2	TRBJ1-1	few	CASSDPTGTFMNTEAFF	TGCGCCAGCAGTGACCCGACAGGGACCTTTATGAACACTGAAGCTTTCTTT
TRBD1	TRBV27	TRBJ1-2	once	CASSFDRDRAGYTF	TGTGCCAGCAGTTTCGACCGGGACAGGGCTGGCTACACCTTC
.	TRBV2	TRBJ1-5	.	CASQVGTGNNQPQHF	TGTGCCAGCCAAGTAGGAACAGGGAACAATCAGCCCCAGCATTTT
.	TRBV7-8	TRBJ1-2	.	CASSPRALAYGYTF	TGTGCCAGCAGCCCGCGGGCCCTAGCGTATGGCTACACCTTC
.	TRBV18	TRBJ2-7	.	CASSPQERGFSSYEQYF	TGTGCCAGCTCACCACAGGAAAGGGGCTTTAGCTCCTACGAGCAGTACTTC
.	TRBV30	TRBJ1-2	.	CAWSVSSVGYTF	TGTGCCTGGAGTGTATCAAGCGTTGGCTACACCTTC
TRBD1	TRBV25-1	TRBJ1-2	.	CASSETDRGNYGYTF	TGTGCCAGCAGTGAAACGGACAGGGGCAACTATGGCTACACCTTC
.	TRBV5-4	TRBJ1-6	.	CASSSGTGGGPLHF	TGTGCCAGCAGCTCGGGCACGGGGGGGGGACCCCTCCACTTT
TRBD1	TRBV5-4	TRBJ2-1	.	CVSSLDRGGEQFF	TGTGTCAGCAGCTTGGACAGGGGGGGTGAGCAGTTCTTC
.	TRBV30	TRBJ1-5	.	CAWSAGDTRNQPQHF	TGTGCCTGGAGTGCTGGGGACACTCGCAATCAGCCCCAGCATTTT
TRBD2	TRBV7-2	TRBJ2-2	.	CASSLWRGGSGELFF	TGTGCCAGCAGCTTATGGCGGGGGGGTTCCGGGGAGCTGTTTTTT
.	TRBV2	TRBJ2-5	.	CASAWNGGTQETQYF	TGTGCCAGCGCTTGGAATGGCGGGACCCAAGAGACCCAGTACTTC
TRBD1	TRBV5-4	TRBJ1-2	.	CASSLALDRGRGYTF	TGTGCCAGCAGCTTGGCACTCGACAGGGGTCGCGGCTACACCTTC
TRBD2	TRBV7-8	TRBJ2-7	.	CASSFFAGGTYEQYF	TGTGCCAGCAGCTTCTTCGCGGGGGGGACCTACGAGCAGTACTTC
.	TRBV29-1	TRBJ1-1	few	CSVAEAIAEAFF	TGCAGCGTTGCTGAAGCGATAGCTGAAGCTTTCTTT
.	TRBV5-1	TRBJ1-5	.	CASSLQGMRNQPQHF	TGCGCCAGCAGCTTACAGGGTATGCGCAATCAGCCCCAGCATTTT
TRBD1	TRBV7-2	TRBJ2-7	.	CASSLVRQGDEQYF	TGTGCCAGCAGCTTAGTGCGACAGGGGGACGAGCAGTACTTC
.	TRBV10-3	TRBJ2-4	.	CAISCSGGRGWAKNIQYF	TGTGCCATCAGTTGTAGCGGTGGGAGGGGGTGGGCCAAAAACATTCAGTACTTC
.	TRBV7-6	TRBJ2-6	.	CASSSWAQGSGANVLTF	TGTGCCAGCAGCTCCTGGGCGCAGGGATCTGGGGCCAACGTCCTGACTTTC
TRBD2	TRBV5-6	TRBJ2-3	.	CASSQLVPSGGADTQYF	TGTGCCAGCAGCCAACTGGTGCCTAGCGGGGGGGCCGACACGCAGTATTTT
TRBD2	TRBV4-2	TRBJ2-7	few	CASSQFLGAGVSYEQYF	TGTGCCAGCAGCCAATTTCTTGGAGCGGGGGTATCCTACGAGCAGTACTTC
.	TRBV5-1	TRBJ1-2	.	CASSPGEAYGYTF	TGCGCCAGCAGCCCGGGGGAGGCATATGGCTACACCTTC
TRBD1	TRBV5-5	TRBJ2-7	.	CASSLIFSTGGNEQYF	TGTGCCAGCAGCTTGATATTTTCGACAGGGGGGAACGAGCAGTACTTC
.	TRBV27	TRBJ2-7	once	CASSLGGGVHEQYF	TGTGCCAGCAGTTTAGGAGGGGGGGTCCACGAGCAGTACTTC
TRBD1	TRBV5-1	TRBJ1-1	.	CASSDRGEATEAFF	TGCGCCAGCAGCGACAGGGGAGAAGCCACTGAAGCTTTCTTT
TRBD1	TRBV7-2	TRBJ1-4	.	CASSLLGGAGGAHEKLFF	TGTGCCAGCAGCCTCCTGGGGGGGGCAGGGGGCGCGCATGAAAAACTGTTTTTT
.	TRBV2	TRBJ1-1	.	CASSGILGGRADTEAFF	TGTGCCAGCAGTGGAATTCTTGGGGGGAGGGCGGACACTGAAGCTTTCTTT
.	TRBV19	TRBJ1-2	.	CASSIGVPSVAGIVNYGYTF	TGTGCCAGTAGTATAGGAGTCCCTTCAGTCGCGGGCATAGTTAACTATGGCTACACCTTC
TRBD1	TRBV7-2	TRBJ1-5	.	CASTQSGGRDQPQHF	TGTGCCAGCACTCAATCAGGGGGCCGGGATCAGCCCCAGCATTTT
TRBD1	TRBV30	TRBJ1-6	.	CAWSSAPTGPSPLHF	TGTGCCTGGAGTTCCGCCCCGACAGGGCCTTCACCCCTCCACTTT
TRBD1	TRBV25-1	TRBJ2-3	.	CASSESQGFITDTQYF	TGTGCCAGCAGTGAGTCACAGGGGTTTATCACAGATACGCAGTATTTT
TRBD1	TRBV19	TRBJ2-1	.	CASSIRGQNEQFF	TGTGCCAGTAGTATCAGGGGGCAGAATGAGCAGTTCTTC
TRBD1	TRBV11-2	TRBJ1-2	.	CASSGTGSNGYTF	TGTGCCAGCAGCGGGACAGGGTCGAATGGCTACACCTTC
.	TRBV19	TRBJ2-6	few	CASSKGTYSGANVLTF	TGTGCCAGTAGTAAAGGGACTTACTCTGGGGCCAACGTCCTGACTTTC
.	TRBV5-6	TRBJ2-6	.	CASRPTGTHNVLTF	TGTGCCAGCAGGCCGACCGGGACACACAACGTCCTGACTTTC
TRBD1	TRBV6-1	TRBJ1-4	.	CASSRWDSPNEKLFF	TGTGCCAGCAGTCGGTGGGACAGCCCGAATGAAAAACTGTTTTTT
.	TRBV9	TRBJ1-2	.	CASSDTTSNYGYTF	TGTGCCAGCAGCGACACGACAAGTAACTATGGCTACACCTTC
.	TRBV5-6	TRBJ1-1	.	CASSHIGVGNTEAFF	TGTGCCAGCAGCCACATCGGGGTGGGGAACACTGAAGCTTTCTTT